Listed below are T cell receptor beta chains from one sample, sequenced in a study of shared clonotypes between healthy human individuals. Sequencing used immunoSEQ multiplex PCR; TCRdb keeps in-frame clones, though not all of them. This sample has some 2.1 million clones, with 90% to 95% found just once. Sequenced input: naive CD4+ T cells sorted from blood. The receptors here all came from a man between 18 and 35 years old in good health. Each CDR3 is given with its conserved first and last residue. A D gene is named only where the DNA matches it firmly. Rows give clone size only sometimes, using once, few, many, or a class for an expanded clone.

TGCGCCAGCAACCACGGCGGGGATCGAGAGACCCAGTACTTC CASNHGGDRETQYF NA TRBJ2-5 TRBV5-1 NA
TGTGCCAGCAGTGCAGACGGAGGCCCGGAAAAACTGTTTTTT CASSADGGPEKLFF NA TRBJ1-4 TRBV2 NA
TGTGCCAGCAGGACAGAATTCCTAGCCAAAAACATTCAGTACTTC CASRTEFLAKNIQYF NA TRBJ2-4 TRBV2 NA
TGTGCCAGCAGTTACTCTTCGAACACCGGGGAGCTGTTTTTT CASSYSSNTGELFF NA TRBJ2-2 TRBV6-6 NA
TGTGCCAGCAGCGAAAGGGGTGGCAATCAGCCCCAGCATTTT CASSERGGNQPQHF NA TRBJ1-5 TRBV6-5 NA
TGCGCCAGCAGGGAGGAGTGTAAAGATAATCAGCCCCAGCATTTT CASREECKDNQPQHF NA TRBJ1-5 TRBV10-1 few
TGTGCCAGCAGCCTCGGGGGAGCCTACAATGAGCAGTTCTTC CASSLGGAYNEQFF NA TRBJ2-1 TRBV9 NA
TGTGCCAGCAGCTTGGGGAGCAAGCAAGAGACCCAGTACTTC CASSLGSKQETQYF NA TRBJ2-5 TRBV5-6 NA
TGTGCCAGCAGCTTAGAGGGACAGGGGACCTACGAGCAGTACTTC CASSLEGQGTYEQYF TRBD1 TRBJ2-7 TRBV13 NA
TGTGCCTGGAGATCGGGGGGCAAGGTGGACACCATATATTTT CAWRSGGKVDTIYF NA TRBJ1-3 TRBV30 NA
TGTGCCAGCAGCCTATACCGGGACAGGGAAACTGAAGCTTTCTTT CASSLYRDRETEAFF TRBD1 TRBJ1-1 TRBV7-9 NA
TGTGCCAGCAGCCAAAGGGTCTACGAGCAGTACTTC CASSQRVYEQYF NA TRBJ2-7 TRBV6-1 NA
TGTGCCAGCAGTTTATCGTCCGGGGACAGCCATAAAACTAATGAAAAACTGTTTTTT CASSLSSGDSHKTNEKLFF TRBD1 TRBJ1-4 TRBV27 NA